Reported below is one T cell receptor beta chain. Its antigen is undetermined. The data belong to a study of beta chain features in type 1 diabetes. Study information: Examined across all samples were 90 million to 130 million sorted cells. Study-level results: The study found that naive, central memory and Treg TCRB repertoires appeared more similar in patients than in healthy donors. A pattern of fewer insertions and more deletions at VDJ junctions was seen in type 1 diabetes patients. TCRB CDR3s were moderately but significantly shorter in Type 1 diabetes patients in all four CD4+ subsets.

The CDR3 length is 16 residues. CDR1 is MNHNS, CDR2 SASEGT, per germline. V trimming: 4 bases; J trimming: 5 bases; junction bases outside the gene matches: 9. Expressed TCRB transcripts were sequenced after all isolated RNA was converted to cDNA. Profiling relied on immunoSEQ multiplex PCR, and the TCRdb table lists in-frame clones only, not all of them. The repertoire has some 60,000 clones, roughly three fifths of them found once; the top ten carry over 2%. The specimen was Tregs from blood. This chain uses TRBV6-1 with TRBJ2-2, with 8 nucleotides matching TRBD1. The TCR sequence derives from a woman aged 18-29 years in good health. CDR3 residues: CASSALGQAITGELFF. The DNA of the CDR3 is TGTGCCAGCAGTGCCCTGGGACAGGCAATAACCGGGGAGCTGTTTTTT.